The sequence of this T cell receptor beta chain was determined in a study of CD8 T cells in Susac syndrome. CDR3 size: 18 residues. Germline CDR1 is LGHNA and CDR2 is YNFKEQ. Between the trimmed V and J ends, which lost 1 base and 4 bases, there was a span of 22 bases. TCR beta sequences were obtained from blood CD8+ and CD4+ T cells. RNA was extracted with the RNeasy kit, and a quantity of roughly 0.5 to 1 ug was reverse transcribed using random hexamers. Coverage of TCR beta CDR3 amplification by immunoSEQ multiplex PCR extended to 54 Vbeta and 13 Jbeta. MiXCR, applied by TCRdb to the immunoSEQ multiplex PCR reads, yields one record per CDR3 protein. The sample lists around 270,000 distinct CDR3 sequences; 85% were seen once.

The sequence was collected from a human donor with multiple sclerosis. Sample: CD8+ T cells from PBMCs. The chain combines TRBV4-2 with TRBJ1-2; weak D call: TRBD1 (5 bases). CDR3 sequence: CASSQAPPGTDLLYGYTF. The CDR3 DNA reads as TGTGCCAGCAGCCAAGCTCCACCAGGGACCGACCTACTCTATGGCTACACCTTC.